A selection of T cell receptor beta chains follows, all from one sample in a study of follicular helper T cells after annual influenza vaccination. Repertoires were generated with immunoSEQ multiplex PCR, while TCRdb's copy carries only in-frame clones and drops some. The data show roughly 15,000 clones, roughly 74% seen once. The sequencing here drew on CXCR5- memory CD4+ T cells sorted from blood, taken on the day of influenza vaccination. Source of these receptors: an adult who received the influenza vaccine. Each CDR3 is given with its conserved first and last residue. D genes are given only for firm matches. Size is omitted from some rows. Given values are once, few, many or a class for expanded clones.

J	V	D	size	CDR3	DNA
TRBJ2-5	TRBV13	TRBD1	-	CASRATGGGETQYF	TGTGCCAGCAGGGCCACAGGGGGCGGAGAGACCCAGTACTTC
TRBJ1-6	TRBV28	-	-	CASSPDSLGNSPLHF	TGTGCCAGCAGCCCCGACAGTCTAGGGAATTCACCCCTCCACTTT
TRBJ2-5	TRBV2	TRBD2	-	CASSRPGLADQETQYF	TGTGCCAGCAGTAGGCCGGGACTAGCGGACCAAGAGACCCAGTACTTC
TRBJ1-1	TRBV7-2	TRBD1	-	CASSLAGTDNTEAFF	TGTGCCAGCAGTCTAGCGGGGACAGATAACACTGAAGCTTTCTTT
TRBJ1-5	TRBV19	-	few	CASSLGNGNQPQHF	TGTGCCAGTAGTTTAGGGAATGGCAATCAGCCCCAGCATTTT
TRBJ1-1	TRBV7-2	TRBD1	-	CASRDRVGTEAFF	TGTGCCAGCAGAGACAGGGTGGGCACTGAAGCTTTCTTT
TRBJ1-5	TRBV7-8	TRBD1	-	CASSNRHRGPLNQPQHF	TGTGCCAGCAGCAATCGGCACAGGGGACCTCTCAATCAGCCCCAGCATTTT
TRBJ1-2	TRBV5-6	-	-	CASSLGQRNYGYTF	TGTGCCAGCAGCTTGGGACAGAGGAACTATGGCTACACCTTC
TRBJ1-2	TRBV18	TRBD1	few	CASSPGGQVYGYTF	TGTGCCAGCTCACCGGGGGGACAGGTCTATGGCTACACCTTC
TRBJ2-5	TRBV20-1	-	-	CSGQGQETQYF	TGCAGTGGTCAGGGGCAAGAGACCCAGTACTTC
TRBJ2-2	TRBV30	-	-	CAWSSSLGELFF	TGTGCCTGGAGTTCGTCGTTGGGGGAGCTGTTTTTT
TRBJ1-2	TRBV19	TRBD1	few	CASRDRDNYGYTF	TGTGCCAGTAGAGACAGGGACAACTATGGCTACACCTTC
TRBJ1-1	TRBV7-9	-	-	CASSLTGTVNTEAFF	TGTGCCAGCAGCTTGACCGGGACGGTGAACACTGAAGCTTTCTTT
TRBJ2-7	TRBV6-4	-	-	CASQTRGDRNEQYF	TGTGCCAGCCAAACAAGGGGGGATCGAAACGAGCAGTACTTC
TRBJ1-2	TRBV15	-	once	CATSRDIGRLYGYTF	TGTGCCACCAGCAGAGATATCGGCCGCCTCTATGGCTACACCTTC
TRBJ2-2	TRBV7-9	-	-	CASSHSWWELFF	TGTGCCAGCAGCCACAGCTGGTGGGAACTGTTTTTT
TRBJ2-1	TRBV7-2	TRBD2	-	CASSFFSQGWEGDEQFF	TGTGCCAGCAGCTTTTTCTCGCAGGGATGGGAGGGCGATGAGCAGTTCTTC
TRBJ2-3	TRBV2	-	-	CASRGSTSADTQYF	TGTGCCAGCCGGGGGAGCACGAGCGCAGATACGCAGTATTTT
TRBJ2-2	TRBV7-2	-	-	CASRIRAGELFF	TGTGCCAGCAGAATCAGGGCCGGGGAGCTGTTTTTT
TRBJ1-4	TRBV7-2	-	-	CASSLSRGDEKLFF	TGTGCCAGCAGCTTATCAAGAGGGGATGAAAAACTGTTTTTT
TRBJ2-1	TRBV4-3	-	-	CASSRDKWVYNEQFF	TGCGCCAGCAGCCGAGATAAGTGGGTTTACAATGAGCAGTTCTTC
TRBJ2-1	TRBV28	TRBD2	once	CASSTLAGGRGEQFF	TGTGCCAGCAGTACCCTAGCGGGGGGACGGGGGGAGCAGTTCTTC
TRBJ2-3	TRBV18	-	-	CASSPLAEGTDTQYF	TGTGCCAGCTCACCCTTAGCGGAAGGCACAGATACGCAGTATTTT
TRBJ1-2	TRBV5-5	TRBD1	-	CASSRATGEDGYTF	TGTGCCAGCAGCCGGGCAACAGGGGAAGATGGCTACACCTTC